These 15 T cell receptor beta chains came from one sample sequenced in a study of response to subunit inactivated influenza vaccine. TCRdb reanalysed the RT-PCR reads using MiXCR and keeps one entry per CDR3 protein. The sample contains 450,000 to 700,000 distinct CDR3 sequences, approximately 14% of which appear only once. Here the sequenced sample was PBMCs from blood, taken about 13 days after vaccination. The receptors were gathered from a man aged 50 to 60 who received an inactivated influenza vaccine.

CDR3 protein: CATSDPTGRDSYNEQFF. In nucleotides, the CDR3 is TGTGCCACCAGTGACCCAACAGGCCGGGATAGCTACAATGAGCAGTTCTTC. This sequence joins TRBV24-1 and TRBJ2-1; the D gene could be TRBD1 or TRBD2 (5 bases each). V shed 4 bases and J shed 3 bases, with 18 bases lying between them. Germline lookup yields CDR1 KGHDR and CDR2 SFDVKD. The CDR3 totals 17 residues.

This clonotype was picked up a small number of times. The V gene is TRBV9, the J gene TRBJ2-3, with D perhaps TRBD2 (5 bases). Trimming shortened V by 6 bases and J by 5 bases, and 10 bases separated the two germline ends. This CDR3 contains 12 residues. CDR1 and CDR2 (germline): SGDLS, YYNGEE. CDR3 in amino acids: CASTGEGDTQYF. Written as DNA, the CDR3 is TGTGCCAGCACCGGAGAGGGAGATACGCAGTATTTT. Together with reference TRBV9 and TRBJ2-3, the CDR3 gives the full variable domain: DSGVTQTPKHLITATGQRVTLRCSPRSGDLSVYWYQQSLDQGLQFLIQYYNGEERAKGNILERFSAQQFPDLHSELNLSSLELGDSALYFCASTGEGDTQYFGPGTRLTVL.

The chain combines TRBV4-3 with TRBJ2-7; TRBD2 matches 10 bases. CDR3 size: 16 residues. Trimming removed 3 bases from V and 3 bases from J; junction bases left unmatched: 8. Per the germline V gene, CDR1 is LGHNA and CDR2 is YSLEER. In nucleotides, the CDR3 is TGCGCCAGCAGCCAGGGGGCTAGCGGGAGTAGCTACGAGCAGTACTTC. Translated, it gives CASSQGASGSSYEQYF.

This clonotype was seen more than once but under ten times. The V call is TRBV20-1, the J call TRBJ2-2; D possibly matches TRBD1 or TRBD2 (5 bases each). CDR3 length: 13 amino acids. The germline CDR1 and CDR2 sequences are DFQATT and SNEGSKA (reference sequence). Trimming left V 5 bases short and J 4 bases short, with 11 bases between. DNA of the CDR3: TGCAGTGCTGAGAGGGGCCGCACCGGGGAGCTGTTTTTT. It encodes CSAERGRTGELFF.

The CDR3 DNA reads as TGTGCCAGCAGCTTCCAGGGCGGGGGGGCTTCAGATACGCAGTATTTT. It codes for CASSFQGGGASDTQYF. This sequence joins TRBV7-9 and TRBJ2-3; TRBD2 agrees at 9 bases. V trimming: 3 bases; J trimming: 4 bases; junction bases outside the gene matches: 8. This CDR3 comprises 16 residues. In germline, CDR1 is SEHNR, CDR2 FQNEAQ (reference sequence).

Only a few counts were recorded for this clonotype. The chain is built from TRBV5-8 and TRBJ2-2; D gene unclear. The CDR3 runs to 12 residues. Germline V gene lookup returns CDR1 SGHTS and CDR2 YDEGEE. V was shortened by 4 bases and J by 4 bases, with 5 bases between the two germline ends. DNA of the CDR3: TGTGCCAGCAGCCACGCCACCGGGGAGCTGTTTTTT. Translating it yields CASSHATGELFF.

The sample holds many counts of this clonotype. The chain links TRBV20-1 to TRBJ2-7; TRBD2 aligns across 16 bases. The CDR3 totals 18 residues. Germline V gene data show CDR1 as DFQATT and CDR2 as SNEGSKA (reference sequence). V was pared by 3 bases and J by 0 bases, with 8 bases of the junction left unmatched. The CDR3 DNA reads TGCAGTGCTAGCGGGGGACTAGCGGGAGGGGGAAACTCCTACGAGCAGTACTTC. Protein product: CSASGGLAGGGNSYEQYF.

This clonotype turned up a few times. V is TRBV3-1 and J is TRBJ2-1, with 11 nucleotides matching TRBD2. V shed 1 base, J shed 4 bases, and the junction held 9 bases outside the gene matches. CDR1 and CDR2 from the germline V gene are LGHDT and YNNKEL (reference sequence). The CDR3 extends over 18 amino acids. The DNA for the CDR3 is TGTGCCAGCAGCCAAGTAGCGGGAGGGCCCTACTCTTACAATGAGCAGTTCTTC. Amino acid sequence: CASSQVAGGPYSYNEQFF.

This clonotype has just a few counts. The J gene is TRBJ2-1, the V gene TRBV4-3; D might be TRBD1 (6 bases). Per the germline V gene, CDR1 is LGHNA and CDR2 is YSLEER. This CDR3 comprises 16 residues. V was clipped by 0 bases and J by 2 bases, with 11 bases between them. The chain's CDR3 is CASSQDLAGAYNEQFF. The DNA of the CDR3 is TGCGCCAGCAGCCAAGATCTGGCAGGGGCCTACAATGAGCAGTTCTTC.

This clonotype was detected a few times. This rearrangement joins TRBV28 to TRBJ2-3; D gene ambiguous. V was pared by 1 base and J by 2 bases, with 7 bases between. The germline V gene encodes CDR1 MDHEN and CDR2 SYDVKM. The CDR3 has 14 residues. CDR3 amino acids: CASSLFGTTDTQYF. In DNA, the CDR3 is TGTGCCAGCAGTTTATTCGGCACCACAGATACGCAGTATTTT.

The sample holds a few counts of this clonotype. The chain employs TRBV7-8 and TRBJ2-7; D unresolved. CDR1 SGHVS and CDR2 FQNEAQ come from the germline V gene. The CDR3 runs to 13 residues. Deletions cut 2 bases from V and 7 bases from J, with 12 bases between. DNA of the CDR3: TGTGCCAGCAGCTTAACAGCCTACGTTGAGCAGTACTTC. As protein: CASSLTAYVEQYF.

This sequence joins TRBV20-1 and TRBJ2-5; D possibly uses TRBD1 or TRBD2 (6 bases each). V was trimmed by 0 bases and J by 4 bases, leaving 15 bases between them. The CDR3 has 15 residues. Germline V gene lookup returns CDR1 DFQATT and CDR2 SNEGSKA (reference sequence). The CDR3 region is CSARDFSTGAETQYF. The CDR3 coding sequence is TGCAGTGCTAGAGATTTCAGTACGGGGGCAGAGACCCAGTACTTC.

This sequence joins TRBV3-1 and TRBJ2-7, with D perhaps TRBD1 or TRBD2 (5 bases each). Trimming shortened V by 0 bases and J by 2 bases, and 14 bases separated the two germline ends. CDR1 and CDR2 (germline): LGHDT, YNNKEL (reference sequence). The CDR3 runs to 16 residues. CDR3: CASSQDQWDGTYEQYF. CDR3 bases: TGTGCCAGCAGCCAAGACCAGTGGGACGGTACCTACGAGCAGTACTTC.

This clonotype was seen more than once but under ten times. The genes are TRBV5-1 and TRBJ1-2; no firm D call. Trimming removed 1 base at V and 0 bases at J, with 10 bases between. Germline V CDR1 and CDR2: SGHRS, YFSETQ. The CDR3 totals 15 residues. The chain's CDR3 is CASSLTDGSNYGYTF. CDR3 in DNA: TGCGCCAGCAGCTTGACAGACGGTTCTAACTATGGCTACACCTTC.

The chain joins TRBV12-3 or TRBV12-4 to TRBJ1-6; 9 bases line up with TRBD1. The CDR3 extends over 15 amino acids. The V segment lost 1 base and the J segment 9 bases; nucleotides outside the gene matches: 4. The CDR3 protein is CASSLGTGETSPLHF. In DNA form, the CDR3 reads TGTGCCAGCAGTTTAGGGACAGGGGAAACTTCACCCCTCCACTTT.